This T cell receptor beta chain was retrieved from a study of cytomegalovirus exposure and HLA in healthy donors. General study points: Solely CMV serostatus was available to characterize immune exposure. Data from an earlier analysis indicated that most TCR beta V segments were productive either about 87% or about 30% of the time. A later analysis linked roughly 17,000 TCR beta sequences to HLA alleles at 0.05 false discovery rate.

The CDR3 length is 15 residues. V lost 6 bases and J 0 bases, leaving 15 bases between the germline ends. Germline V gene lookup returns CDR1 SNHLY and CDR2 FYNNEI. Worth noting for this clone: What it binds is not known.

The PCR contained 60 Vbeta and 13 Jbeta primers. Measured with immunoSEQ multiplex PCR; TCRdb has only the in-frame clones, and not every one. The table includes over 110,000 clones, over 65% detected once. Each donor's status was that of a healthy bone marrow donor. The sequenced material came from PBMCs. The TCR originated in a male donor in good health and CMV-seronegative. The chain has TRBV2 and TRBJ2-7, with a tentative D call TRBD1 (5 bases). CDR3 bases: TGTGCCAGCAGGGTTCGGCAGGGCGGCTCCTACGAGCAGTACTTC. Its protein is CASRVRQGGSYEQYF.